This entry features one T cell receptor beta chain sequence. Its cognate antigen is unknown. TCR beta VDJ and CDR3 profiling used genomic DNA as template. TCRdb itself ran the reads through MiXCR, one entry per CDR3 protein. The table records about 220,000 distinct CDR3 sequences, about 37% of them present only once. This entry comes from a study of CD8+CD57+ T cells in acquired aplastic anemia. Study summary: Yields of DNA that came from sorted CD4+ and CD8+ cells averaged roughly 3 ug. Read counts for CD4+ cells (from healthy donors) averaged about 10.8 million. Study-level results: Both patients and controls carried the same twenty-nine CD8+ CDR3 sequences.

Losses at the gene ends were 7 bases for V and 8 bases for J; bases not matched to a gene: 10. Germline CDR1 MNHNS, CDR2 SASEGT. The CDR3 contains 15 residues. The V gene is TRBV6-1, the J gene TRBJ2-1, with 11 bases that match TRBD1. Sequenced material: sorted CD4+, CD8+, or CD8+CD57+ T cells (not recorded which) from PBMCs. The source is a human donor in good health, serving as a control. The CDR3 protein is CASTRTGGAVYEQFF. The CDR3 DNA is TGTGCCAGCACCAGGACAGGGGGCGCCGTCTATGAGCAGTTCTTC.